This passage covers 26 T cell receptor beta chains from one sample sequenced in a study of technical replicates of blood from several donors. Some clones are missing from TCRdb's copy, which holds only in-frame ones; the method was immunoSEQ multiplex PCR. The table includes tens of thousands of clones, over 90% detected once. The specimen sequenced was T cells isolated from PBMCs. These receptors were taken from a human donor in good health.

V is TRBV15 and J is TRBJ2-7, with D tentatively TRBD2 (6 bases). This CDR3 contains 14 residues. CDR1 is LNHNV, CDR2 YYDKDF, per germline (reference sequence). Deletions cut 1 base from V and 6 bases from J, with 13 bases between. This CDR3 reads CATSRGRGRSEQYF. The CDR3 DNA sequence: TGTGCCACCAGCAGAGGCCGGGGGAGGTCCGAGCAGTACTTC.

V usage is TRBV11-2 and J usage is TRBJ1-1; 7 bases agree with TRBD1. The junction had 8 bases not matched to a gene; V was cut back by 5 bases and J by 5 bases. This CDR3 has 14 residues. Germline loops: CDR1 SGHAT, CDR2 FQNNGV. CDR3 sequence reads: CASSATTGVTEAFF. CDR3 in DNA: TGTGCCAGCAGCGCGACCACAGGGGTAACTGAAGCTTTCTTT.

This rearrangement joins TRBV5-1 to TRBJ2-7; 7 nucleotides line up with TRBD1. CDR1 and CDR2 from the germline V gene are SGHRS and YFSETQ. The V segment lost 4 bases and the J segment 0 bases; nucleotides outside the gene matches: 4. The CDR3 has 14 residues. The CDR3 DNA is TGCGCCAGCAGCCTCGGACAGGCCTCCTACGAGCAGTACTTC. Amino acid sequence: CASSLGQASYEQYF.

The chain recombines TRBV5-1 with TRBJ2-5, with TRBD1 identical over 7 bases. After removal of 6 bases from V and 5 bases from J, the junction contained 10 bases not matched to a gene. The germline V gene encodes CDR1 SGHRS and CDR2 YFSETQ. The CDR3 contains 14 residues. The CDR3 coding sequence is TGCGCCAGCAATTGGGGTGGACAGGCGGAGACCCAGTACTTC. Its translation: CASNWGGQAETQYF.

The V call is TRBV9, the J call TRBJ2-5; D gene unclear. The germline V gene has CDR1 SGDLS and CDR2 YYNGEE. The CDR3 loop spans 12 amino acids. The V end was cut by 7 bases, the J end by 4 bases, with 11 bases between. The CDR3 DNA reads as TGTGCCAGCTCAGTGTCGGGAGAGACCCAGTACTTC. Translation: CASSVSGETQYF. The variable domain in full, with the rest retrieved from reference TRBV9 and TRBJ2-5, is DSGVTQTPKHLITATGQRVTLRCSPRSGDLSVYWYQQSLDQGLQFLIQYYNGEERAKGNILERFSAQQFPDLHSELNLSSLELGDSALYFCASSVSGETQYFGPGTRLLVL.

The chain links TRBV4-1 to TRBJ2-3, with 7 bases identical to TRBD1. The CDR3 loop spans 14 amino acids. Per germline, CDR1 MGHRA and CDR2 YSYEKL. Trimming removed 1 base from V and 4 bases from J; junction bases left unmatched: 2. The CDR3 loop is CASSQAQGADTQYF. CDR3 nucleotides: TGCGCCAGCAGCCAAGCCCAGGGGGCAGATACGCAGTATTTT.

This chain uses TRBV2 with TRBJ2-1; 12 bases align to TRBD2. The CDR3 spans 16 residues. CDR1 is SNHLY and CDR2 is FYNNEI in the germline V gene. Trimming cost V 4 bases and J 7 bases; bases outside gene matches: 8. The chain's CDR3 is CASSGLTSGRKNEQFF. As DNA, the CDR3 is TGTGCCAGCAGTGGCCTGACTAGCGGGAGAAAGAATGAGCAGTTCTTC.

The rearrangement uses TRBV5-1 and TRBJ1-1, with D possibly TRBD1 on 6 matching bases. Per germline, CDR1 SGHRS and CDR2 YFSETQ. Trimming cost V 2 bases and J 5 bases, with 13 bases left between them. CDR3 length: 14 amino acids. The CDR3 spells CASSFTGSGTEAFF. The CDR3 region has the DNA TGCGCCAGCAGCTTTACAGGGAGTGGTACTGAAGCTTTCTTT.

The chain links TRBV6-6 to TRBJ2-3; D perhaps matches TRBD1 (6 bases). Germline V gene lookup returns CDR1 MNHNY and CDR2 SVGAGI (reference sequence). This CDR3 region has 16 residues. V shed 8 bases and J shed 1 base, with 19 bases lying between them. CDR3 in DNA: TGTGCCAGCCGGTGGGCAGGGGCGCGGCGCACAGATACGCAGTATTTT. This gives the protein CASRWAGARRTDTQYF.

This rearrangement joins TRBV10-3 to TRBJ2-2, with D perhaps matching TRBD2 (5 bases). This CDR3 region has 12 residues. V shed 3 bases and J shed 8 bases, with 7 bases lying between them. The V gene's germline CDR1 is ENHRY and CDR2 SYGVKD. CDR3 sequence: CAISDEGGELFF. The DNA for the CDR3 is TGTGCCATCAGTGACGAGGGTGGGGAGCTGTTTTTT.

This clone was seen only once. The V gene is TRBV5-1, the J gene TRBJ1-2, with no clear D. Germline assignment: CDR1 SGHRS and CDR2 YFSETQ. Trimming took 0 bases from V and 9 from J, leaving 9 bases between them. The length of the CDR3 is 12 residues. The CDR3 loop reads CASSLDLGSYTF. The CDR3 DNA sequence: TGCGCCAGCAGCTTGGATTTGGGCAGCTACACCTTC.

This clone has a handful of counts. The CDR3 DNA reads TGTGCCAGCAGCTTAGTTCTCTACACTGAAGCTTTCTTT. It is translated as CASSLVLYTEAFF. The chain couples TRBV7-9 to TRBJ1-1; D is undetermined. Trimming left V 1 base short and J 3 bases short, with 6 bases between. The CDR3 is 13 residues long. Germline V lookup: CDR1 SEHNR, CDR2 FQNEAQ (reference sequence).

This chain links TRBV9 with TRBJ2-7, with TRBD1 matching 9 bases. CDR1 is SGDLS and CDR2 is YYNGEE in the germline V gene. V gave up 4 bases and J gave up 0 bases; unmatched junction bases: 5. There are 15 residues in the CDR3. CDR3: CASSFRTGASYEQYF. CDR3 DNA: TGTGCCAGCAGCTTCCGGACAGGGGCCTCCTACGAGCAGTACTTC.

The chain uses TRBV19 and TRBJ2-5; the D is unclear. Germline V gene data show CDR1 as LNHDA and CDR2 as SQIVND (reference sequence). The ends were cut back, 6 bases at V and 1 base at J, with 12 bases in the middle. CDR3 length: 14 amino acids. The DNA of the CDR3 is TGTGCCAGTAGCCCCCGGGTCCGCCAAGAGACCCAGTACTTC. Amino acid sequence: CASSPRVRQETQYF.

This clone was seen just once. The V and J genes are TRBV10-2 and TRBJ1-1; D might be TRBD1 (6 bases). The germline gives CDR1 WSHSY, CDR2 SAAADI. V lost 7 bases, J lost 4 bases, and 28 bases lay in between. CDR3 length: 18 amino acids. CDR3 sequence reads: CASIPQIGTGSVRTEAFF. The CDR3 coding sequence is TGCGCCAGCATCCCCCAAATCGGAACAGGGTCGGTACGCACTGAAGCTTTCTTT.

The J gene is TRBJ1-3, the V gene TRBV9; the D gene is possibly TRBD1 (5 bases). The CDR3 spans 12 residues. The V gene's germline CDR1 is SGDLS and CDR2 YYNGEE. V lost 3 bases to trimming and J lost 4 bases, with 5 bases between them. Here the CDR3 reads CASSGQGNTIYF. The CDR3 DNA reads TGTGCCAGCAGCGGACAGGGAAACACCATATATTTT.

This clone has a single count. The chain combines TRBV5-8 with TRBJ2-5; TRBD1 is a possible D gene (8 bases). This CDR3 is 17 amino acids long. Germline CDR1 and CDR2: SGHTS and YDEGEE. Trimming took off 3 bases at V and 5 bases at J, with 23 bases between the two ends. CDR3 in DNA: TGTGCCAGCAGCTGGACGGGGGGCGGACAGGGCTGGGAGACCCAGTACTTC. Translated, it gives CASSWTGGGQGWETQYF.

Only one count was recorded for this clone. The chain uses TRBV5-4 and TRBJ2-7; 9 bases map to TRBD1. Germline V gene data show CDR1 as SGHNT and CDR2 as YYREEE (reference sequence). V trimming: 3 bases; J trimming: 1 base; junction bases outside the gene matches: 11. This CDR3 is 17 amino acids long. CDR3 sequence (DNA): TGTGCCAGCAGCTACCTAATAGGACAGGGGACGTCCTACGAGCAGTACTTC. It encodes CASSYLIGQGTSYEQYF.

The rearrangement uses TRBV19 and TRBJ2-4; 11 bases agree with TRBD1. The CDR3 has 19 residues. V dropped 4 bases and J dropped 0; count of bases not matched to a gene: 11. The germline V gene has CDR1 LNHDA and CDR2 SQIVND (reference sequence). The CDR3 region is CASSTRGTGGFGAKNIQYF. The CDR3 nucleotides read TGTGCCAGTAGTACAAGGGGGACAGGGGGTTTCGGAGCCAAAAACATTCAGTACTTC.

V usage is TRBV29-1 and J usage is TRBJ2-3; 9 nucleotides agree with TRBD2. The germline CDR1 and CDR2 sequences are SQVTM and ANQGSEA. J gave up 4 bases and V 5 bases, and 10 bases lay outside the gene matches. The CDR3 is 15 amino acids. The CDR3 nucleotides read TGCAGCGTTCACCGGGGGCTAGCGGGGTCAGATACGCAGTATTTT. Amino acids: CSVHRGLAGSDTQYF.

The chain has TRBV14 and TRBJ1-1; the D gene is possibly TRBD1 (5 bases). V lost 0 bases to trimming and J lost 5 bases, with 19 bases between them. The CDR3 has 17 residues. Germline values: CDR1 SGHDN, CDR2 FVKESK. CDR3 sequence reads: CASSQEGAGDPPTEAFF. CDR3 sequence (DNA): TGTGCCAGCAGCCAAGAGGGTGCGGGGGACCCACCAACTGAAGCTTTCTTT.

This chain joins TRBV9 and TRBJ2-1, with 9 bases identical to TRBD2. CDR1 and CDR2 (germline): SGDLS, YYNGEE. The ends lost 2 bases at V and 3 bases at J; junction bases unmatched: 9. CDR3 length: 17 amino acids. The CDR3 reads CASSVGLALDNYNEQFF. The CDR3 region has the DNA TGTGCCAGCAGCGTGGGACTAGCTCTTGACAACTACAATGAGCAGTTCTTC.

J is TRBJ1-5 and V is TRBV5-6, with 7 bases aligning to TRBD1. Germline loops: CDR1 SGHDT, CDR2 YYEEEE. J was trimmed by 7 bases and V by 4 bases; bases with no gene match: 8. The CDR3 totals 14 residues. CDR3 in amino acids: CASSTTGMGQPQHF. The CDR3 coding sequence is TGTGCCAGCAGCACGACAGGGATGGGGCAGCCCCAGCATTTT.

The chain recombines TRBV19 with TRBJ2-3; possibly TRBD2 for D (7 bases). This CDR3 is 15 amino acids long. V shed 4 bases and J shed 0 bases, with 11 bases lying between them. Germline loops: CDR1 LNHDA, CDR2 SQIVND (reference sequence). This CDR3 reads CASSSRGASTDTQYF. DNA of the CDR3: TGTGCCAGTAGTAGTCGGGGGGCAAGCACAGATACGCAGTATTTT.

The chain joins TRBV27 to TRBJ2-7; D is perhaps TRBD1 (5 bases). The germline CDR1 and CDR2 sequences are MNHEY and SMNVEV (reference sequence). The CDR3 runs to 13 residues. V dropped 10 bases and J dropped 3 bases, with 16 bases sitting between them. The CDR3 DNA reads as TGTGCCACCTCTCGCCGACAGAACTACGAGCAGTACTTC. Its protein is CATSRRQNYEQYF.

The chain employs TRBV5-4 and TRBJ2-1, with D maybe TRBD2 (6 bases). V gave up 4 bases and J gave up 0 bases, with 14 bases separating them. In germline, CDR1 is SGHNT, CDR2 YYREEE (reference sequence). The CDR3 covers 16 residues. As DNA, the CDR3 is TGTGCCAGCAGCATAGGGGCGGGGAGCTCCTACAATGAGCAGTTCTTC. Protein product: CASSIGAGSSYNEQFF. Based on the CDR3 plus reference TRBV5-4 and TRBJ2-1, the full variable domain is ETGVTQSPTHLIKTRGQQVTLRCSSQSGHNTVSWYQQALGQGPQFIFQYYREEENGRGNFPPRFSGLQFPNYSSELNVNALELDDSALYLCASSIGAGSSYNEQFFGPGTRLTVL.